Presented here are 7 T cell receptor beta chains from one specimen sequenced in a study of blood T cell repertoires in COVID-19 (TCRdb year 2020). The library relied on the immunoSEQ multiplex PCR assay. This immuneACCESS table, as held by TCRdb, lists in-frame sequences with V and J called but not all clones. Of the missing ones, under half trace to an unresolved V gene in checked studies; the others have no known cause. This sample lists roughly 66,000 clones; about four fifths were detected once. The ten largest make up just over 4.5% of the sample. Sequencing input: peripheral blood. These TCRs come from a woman aged 55 to 70 with acute or convalescent COVID-19.

The chain has TRBV11-2 and TRBJ2-2; 11 nucleotides align to TRBD2. Germline CDR1 reads SGHAT; CDR2 reads FQNNGV. V shed 5 bases, J shed 6 bases, and the junction held 11 bases outside the gene matches. CDR3 size: 17 residues. The CDR3 DNA reads TGTGCCAGCAGCCGAACAACTAGCGGGGGTAACGCCGGGGAGCTGTTTTTT. Translating gives CASSRTTSGGNAGELFF.

J is TRBJ1-2 and V is TRBV12-3 or TRBV12-4; the D is unclear. This CDR3 contains 13 residues. V dropped 6 bases and J dropped 4 bases, with 12 bases sitting between them. CDR3 residues: CASSSGTVYGYTF. The CDR3 DNA reads as TGTGCCAGCAGCAGTGGCACAGTCTATGGCTACACCTTC.

V and J are TRBV30 and TRBJ1-6; tentatively, D is TRBD1 (5 bases). CDR3 size: 13 residues. In germline, CDR1 is GTSNPN, CDR2 SVGIG (reference sequence). Trimming cost V 0 bases and J 6 bases, with 6 bases left between them. The CDR3 is CAWSVQGNSPLHF. CDR3 coding DNA: TGTGCCTGGAGTGTCCAGGGTAATTCACCCCTCCACTTT. The complete variable domain, with remaining parts taken from reference TRBV30 and TRBJ1-6, reads SQTIHQWPATLVQPVGSPLSLECTVEGTSNPNLYWYRQAAGRGLQLLFYSVGIGQISSEVPQNLSASRPQDRQFILSSKKLLLSDSGFYLCAWSVQGNSPLHFGNGTRLTVT.

The chain joins TRBV19 to TRBJ1-1; a weak D match, TRBD1 (5 bases). Between the trimmed V and J ends, which lost 3 bases and 4 bases, there was a span of 12 bases. The CDR3 extends over 14 amino acids. Germline V gives CDR1 LNHDA, CDR2 SQIVND (reference sequence). CDR3 amino acids: CASSMLRGGTEAFF. The CDR3 bases are TGTGCCAGTAGTATGTTGCGGGGGGGCACTGAAGCTTTCTTT.

The chain is built from TRBV12-3 or TRBV12-4 and TRBJ1-2, with D unclear. V lost 5 bases to trimming and J lost 2 bases, with 9 bases between them. The CDR3 spans 13 residues. The CDR3 nucleotides read TGTGCCAGCAGTGAACAGTTGAACTATGGCTACACCTTC. This codes for CASSEQLNYGYTF.

This clone has only one observation. The rearrangement uses TRBV6-5 and TRBJ1-1; a weak D match, TRBD1 (6 bases). The ends were cut back, 5 bases at V and 0 bases at J, with 10 bases in the middle. CDR3 size: 14 residues. Germline V CDR1 and CDR2: MNHEY, SVGAGI. In nucleotides, the CDR3 is TGTGCCAGCAGTAGAGGACAGCTGAACACTGAAGCTTTCTTT. This codes for CASSRGQLNTEAFF.

This chain's CDR3 is CASSSRDSGTDGYTF. The CDR3 DNA sequence: TGCGCCAGCAGCAGCCGAGACTCAGGGACTGATGGCTACACCTTC. This chain links TRBV5-1 with TRBJ1-2; perhaps TRBD1 as D (5 bases). The germline V and J ends were trimmed by 4 bases and 6 bases, with 19 bases remaining between them. Per the germline V gene, CDR1 is SGHRS and CDR2 is YFSETQ. The CDR3 is 15 residues long.